Following are 28 T cell receptor beta chains from one sample sequenced in a study of blood T cell repertoires in COVID-19 (dated by TCRdb to 2018 to 2020). The library relied on the immunoSEQ multiplex PCR assay. TCRdb limited this immuneACCESS table to in-frame rearrangements with V and J called. A share of clones is missing; checked studies link under half to unresolved V genes, and the rest is unexplained. The sample has about 130,000 clones on record, approximately 84% of them singletons. The biggest ten clones account for more than 10% of the sample. The sequencing sample was made of peripheral blood. These receptor sequences come from a human donor in a cohort sampled during active COVID-19.

The chain has TRBV19 and TRBJ1-5, with 8 bases matching TRBD1. Losses at the gene ends were 6 bases for V and 7 bases for J; bases not matched to a gene: 20. The CDR3 covers 18 residues. Germline V gene data show CDR1 as LNHDA and CDR2 as SQIVND (reference sequence). CDR3: CASRDRGLFNFNGQPQHF. Written as DNA, the CDR3 is TGTGCCAGTAGAGACAGGGGTTTGTTTAACTTCAATGGGCAGCCCCAGCATTTT.

The rearrangement links TRBV6-1 to TRBJ2-7; possibly TRBD2 for D (5 bases). CDR1 and CDR2 (germline): MNHNS, SASEGT. The CDR3 spans 14 residues. V lost 3 bases and J lost 5, with 14 bases in between. The CDR3 DNA reads as TGTGCCAGCAGTGAGTTTCGGGGATTCAACGAGCAGTACTTC. Protein sequence: CASSEFRGFNEQYF.

This sequence joins TRBV27 and TRBJ2-1; TRBD1 matches at 8 bases. Germline V gives CDR1 MNHEY, CDR2 SMNVEV (reference sequence). V shed 5 bases and J 12 bases; nucleotides not matched to a gene: 12. The CDR3 is 14 amino acids. CDR3 coding DNA: TGTGCCAGCAGTCCGAATCAGGGGGCGAGTGGGCAGTTCTTC. This gives the protein CASSPNQGASGQFF.

V gene TRBV19 combines with J gene TRBJ1-4; 9 bases agree with TRBD1. Germline loops: CDR1 LNHDA, CDR2 SQIVND (reference sequence). This CDR3 is built from 14 residues. V lost 2 bases, J lost 5 bases, and 0 bases stayed unmatched. CDR3 nucleotide sequence: TGTGCCAGTAGTATAACAGGGGGCAATGAAAAACTGTTTTTT. As protein: CASSITGGNEKLFF.

V usage is TRBV21-1 and J usage is TRBJ2-7; TRBD2 is the table's D call, not checked against the DNA. TRBV21-1 is noted as a pseudogene. The CDR3 is made up of 19 amino acids. The DNA for the CDR3 is TGTGCCAGCATCTTAATTGTCCCCTCGCCCGACTGTTATCGCAACGAGCAGTACTTC. It specifies CASILIVPSPDCYRNEQYF.

The CDR3 loop is CASSQEFGREPYYGYTF. For the CDR3, the DNA is TGCGCCAGCAGCCAAGAATTCGGACGGGAACCCTACTATGGCTACACCTTC. This chain uses TRBV4-1 with TRBJ1-2; no reliable D call. V was trimmed by 0 bases and J by 3 bases, leaving 17 bases between them. Germline V gene data show CDR1 as MGHRA and CDR2 as YSYEKL. This CDR3 comprises 17 residues.

The CDR3 sequence is CASSEVPANYGYTF. CDR3 sequence (DNA): TGTGCCAGCAGTGAAGTTCCGGCTAACTATGGCTACACCTTC. The chain is built from TRBV6-1 and TRBJ1-2; D uncertain. This CDR3 region has 14 residues. Germline CDR1 and CDR2: MNHNS and SASEGT. V dropped 1 base and J dropped 0 bases, with 6 bases sitting between them.

This clone was counted a few times. This rearrangement joins TRBV4-1 to TRBJ2-4; D is possibly TRBD2 (5 bases). The CDR3 sequence is 14 residues long. Germline assignment: CDR1 MGHRA and CDR2 YSYEKL. Trimming removed 3 bases at V and 10 bases at J, with 16 bases between. The CDR3 reads CASSHREGGSIQYF. Here the CDR3 DNA reads TGCGCCAGCAGCCACCGGGAAGGCGGAAGTATTCAGTACTTC.

This chain links TRBV11-3 with TRBJ2-3; 9 nucleotides line up with TRBD2. With V trimmed by 5 bases and J by 1 base, 13 bases remained unmatched. CDR3 length equals 18 residues. The germline V gene encodes CDR1 SGHNT and CDR2 YENEEA. The CDR3 coding sequence is TGTGCCAGCAGCCCAGGGGGTGGCGGGGGGGCCCGCACAGATACGCAGTATTTT. This encodes CASSPGGGGGARTDTQYF.

The chain combines TRBV7-6 with TRBJ1-5; 10 bases are a match to TRBD1. Germline lookup yields CDR1 SGHVS and CDR2 FNYEAQ. CDR3 length equals 15 residues. Trimming took 5 bases from V and 5 from J; bases not matched to a gene: 6. Here the CDR3 reads CASSLGTGEDQPQHF. The CDR3 DNA reads as TGTGCCAGCAGCCTTGGGACAGGGGAAGATCAGCCCCAGCATTTT.

The chain combines TRBV7-8 with TRBJ1-1, with D hard to call. V was shortened by 1 base and J by 0 bases, with 6 bases between the two germline ends. The CDR3 has 14 residues. The germline V gene encodes CDR1 SGHVS and CDR2 FQNEAQ. In DNA form, the CDR3 reads TGTGCCAGCAGCTTAGGGGCCTTGAACACTGAAGCTTTCTTT. Translation gives CASSLGALNTEAFF.

The rearrangement links TRBV5-3 to TRBJ2-6; D is perhaps TRBD1 (5 bases). TRBV5-3 falls under the ORF class, with uncertain function. The CDR3 runs 15 residues. The V end was cut by 0 bases, the J end by 2 bases, with 6 bases between. DNA of the CDR3: TGTGCCAGAAGCTTGGGCAGGGCTGGGGCCAACGTCCTGACTTTC. It specifies CARSLGRAGANVLTF.

This chain joins TRBV3-1 (or the pseudogene TRBV3-2) and TRBJ2-7; 7 bases are shared with TRBD1. The V and J ends lost 5 bases and 6 bases, in that order; junction bases with no gene match: 4. The germline V gene encodes CDR1 LGHDT and CDR2 YNNKEL (reference sequence). This CDR3 spans 12 amino acids. The CDR3 nucleotides are TGTGCCAGCAGCATACAGGGGTTCGAGCAGTACTTC. This sequence encodes CASSIQGFEQYF.

The chain uses TRBV5-6 and TRBJ2-6; 10 bases are shared with TRBD1. Germline CDR1 is SGHDT and CDR2 is YYEEEE. Germline trimming cut 4 bases from V and 3 bases from J; bases unmatched to any gene: 10. The CDR3 runs to 18 residues. The CDR3 loop reads CASSPGRDRGYGANVLTF. CDR3 nucleotides: TGTGCCAGCAGCCCAGGCCGGGACAGGGGTTATGGGGCCAACGTCCTGACTTTC. Looking up the rest from reference TRBV5-6 and TRBJ2-6 gives the full variable domain: DAGVTQSPTHLIKTRGQQVTLRCSPKSGHDTVSWYQQALGQGPQFIFQYYEEEERQRGNFPDRFSGHQFPNYSSELNVNALLLGDSALYLCASSPGRDRGYGANVLTFGAGSRLTVL.

J is TRBJ2-7 and V is TRBV3-1 (or the pseudogene TRBV3-2); a possible D gene is TRBD1 (6 bases). Germline CDR1 reads LGHDT; CDR2 reads YNNKEL (reference sequence). Trimming shortened V by 0 bases and J by 2 bases, and 14 bases separated the two germline ends. CDR3 size: 16 residues. As DNA, the CDR3 is TGTGCCAGCAGCCAAGAGTCCGGGACACACACCTACGAGCAGTACTTC. Protein product: CASSQESGTHTYEQYF.

The chain recombines TRBV6-1 with TRBJ1-2; tentative D call: TRBD1 (5 bases). This CDR3 is 14 amino acids long. Germline CDR1 and CDR2: MNHNS and SASEGT. Trimming left V 3 bases short and J 5 bases short, with 13 bases between. The CDR3 coding sequence is TGTGCCAGCAGTGAGAGCTCGGGGGAGTATGGCTACACCTTC. Translated, it gives CASSESSGEYGYTF.

The chain is built from TRBV11-3 and TRBJ2-3, with no clear D. The CDR3 is 13 amino acids. The V end lost 3 bases, the J end lost 3 bases, and 7 bases lay between the germline ends. The V gene's germline CDR1 is SGHNT and CDR2 YENEEA. The chain's CDR3 is CASSLSATDTQYF. CDR3 in DNA: TGTGCCAGCAGCTTGAGTGCAACAGATACGCAGTATTTT.

As concerns this clone: A much larger clonotype is one base distant, so this may be a read error. This chain joins TRBV9 and TRBJ1-1; the D gene is possibly TRBD1 (6 bases). Deletions cut 3 bases from V and 0 bases from J, with 9 bases between. The V gene's germline CDR1 is SGDLS and CDR2 YYNGEE. CDR3 size: 14 residues. In nucleotides, the CDR3 is TGTGCCAGCAGCGACAGGGTGATGAACACTGAAGCTTTCTTT. The encoded protein is CASSDRVMNTEAFF.

The chain has TRBV3-1 (or the pseudogene TRBV3-2) and TRBJ2-2; 7 nucleotides match TRBD2. CDR3 length: 15 amino acids. Germline V gene lookup returns CDR1 LGHDT and CDR2 YNNKEL (reference sequence). V dropped 5 bases and J dropped 4; count of bases not matched to a gene: 7. CDR3 protein: CASSSIGGGTGELFF. CDR3 DNA: TGTGCCAGCAGCTCTATCGGCGGGGGCACCGGGGAGCTGTTTTTT.

The V call is TRBV6-5, the J call TRBJ2-7, with 9 positions matching TRBD1. CDR3 length equals 15 residues. The germline gives CDR1 MNHEY, CDR2 SVGAGI. Trimming took 5 bases from V and 2 from J; bases not matched to a gene: 7. The CDR3 loop is CASSTGTGRPYEQYF. The CDR3 nucleotides are TGTGCCAGCAGTACCGGGACAGGGCGGCCCTACGAGCAGTACTTC.

This clone was picked up one time. The chain recombines TRBV12-3 or TRBV12-4 with TRBJ1-1; TRBD1 matches 7 bases. The CDR3 loop spans 13 amino acids. The V segment lost 6 bases and the J segment 6 bases; nucleotides outside the gene matches: 7. The CDR3 loop reads CASSSHRGPEAFF. The DNA of the CDR3 is TGTGCCAGCAGCAGCCACAGGGGCCCTGAAGCTTTCTTT.

In DNA form, the CDR3 reads TGTGCCAGCAGCTTATCCCTGCCAATGGCAATTGGGGAGCTGTTTTTT. Residues: CASSLSLPMAIGELFF. The chain carries TRBV13 and TRBJ2-2; unclear D gene. Trimming cost V 2 bases and J 8 bases, with 18 bases left between them. The germline V gene has CDR1 PRHDT and CDR2 FYEKMQ (reference sequence). This CDR3 has 16 amino acids. Full variable domain (outside the CDR3, taken from reference TRBV13 and TRBJ2-2): AAGVIQSPRHLIKEKRETATLKCYPIPRHDTVYWYQQGPGQDPQFLISFYEKMQSDKGSIPDRFSAQQFSDYHSELNMSSLELGDSALYFCASSLSLPMAIGELFFGEGSRLTVL.

The rearrangement joins TRBV6-5 to TRBJ2-5; TRBD2 agrees at 7 bases. V dropped 6 bases and J dropped 4; count of bases not matched to a gene: 11. Germline assignment: CDR1 MNHEY and CDR2 SVGAGI. The length of the CDR3 is 15 residues. CDR3 loop: CASSRPGWGGETQYF. CDR3 DNA: TGTGCCAGCAGCCGCCCAGGGTGGGGGGGAGAGACCCAGTACTTC.

This clone has more than one count but fewer than ten. The chain combines TRBV7-2 with TRBJ1-3, with D unresolved. Trimming took 11 bases from V and 2 from J, leaving 13 bases between them. CDR1 is SGHTA and CDR2 is FQGNSA in the germline V gene. The CDR3 covers 13 residues. CDR3 nucleotides: TGTGCCTCGCAGGAACGCCCTGGAAACACCATATATTTT. It codes for CASQERPGNTIYF. Variable domain in full (rest from reference TRBV7-2 and TRBJ1-3): GAGVSQSPSNKVTEKGKDVELRCDPISGHTALYWYRQSLGQGLEFLIYFQGNSAPDKSGLPSDRFSAERTGGSVSTLTIQRTQQEDSAVYLCASQERPGNTIYFGEGSWLTVV.

The chain recombines TRBV7-8 with TRBJ2-1; 8 nucleotides match TRBD2. Trimming took 7 bases from V and 5 from J; bases not matched to a gene: 10. Per germline, CDR1 SGHVS and CDR2 FQNEAQ. This CDR3 comprises 15 residues. The CDR3, as DNA: TGTGCCAGCATCCCTTTGGCGGGGGGCCACAATGAGCAGTTCTTC. This translates into CASIPLAGGHNEQFF.

The chain is built from TRBV6-5 and TRBJ1-3; 7 bases map to TRBD1. CDR3 length: 15 residues. The trim removed 5 bases at V and 2 bases at J, leaving 6 bases unmatched. Germline V CDR1 and CDR2: MNHEY, SVGAGI. The CDR3 here is CASSRTTGTGNTIYF. The CDR3 nucleotides are TGTGCCAGCAGTCGTACGACAGGGACTGGAAACACCATATATTTT.

The chain combines TRBV10-2 with TRBJ1-2; D gene ambiguous. Germline-derived CDR1 and CDR2 are WSHSY and SAAADI. CDR3 length: 13 amino acids. V lost 8 bases and J lost 5, with 15 bases in between. The CDR3 region is CASAEGTMYGYTF. DNA for the CDR3: TGCGCCAGCGCCGAGGGAACGATGTATGGCTACACCTTC.

The V and J genes are TRBV7-7 and TRBJ2-5, with 7 bases identical to TRBD2. The CDR3 is 14 residues long. Trimming at V came to 3 bases and at J to 0 bases, leaving 1 base not matched to a gene. CDR1 and CDR2 (germline): SSHAT, FNYEAQ (reference sequence). The CDR3 bases are TGTGCCAGCAGCTTGCGGGGGAACCAAGAGACCCAGTACTTC. The encoded protein is CASSLRGNQETQYF.